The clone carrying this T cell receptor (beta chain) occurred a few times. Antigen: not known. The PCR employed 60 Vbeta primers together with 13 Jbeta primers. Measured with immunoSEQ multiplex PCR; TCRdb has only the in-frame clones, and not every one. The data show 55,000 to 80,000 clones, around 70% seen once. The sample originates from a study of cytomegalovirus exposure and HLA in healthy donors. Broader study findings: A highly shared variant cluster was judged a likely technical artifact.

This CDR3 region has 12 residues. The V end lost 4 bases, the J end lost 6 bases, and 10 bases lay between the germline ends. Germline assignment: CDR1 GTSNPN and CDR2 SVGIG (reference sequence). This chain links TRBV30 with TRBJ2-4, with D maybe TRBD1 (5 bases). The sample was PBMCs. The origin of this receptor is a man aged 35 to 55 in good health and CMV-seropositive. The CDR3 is CAWTGMGNIQYF. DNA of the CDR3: TGTGCCTGGACAGGGATGGGAAACATTCAGTACTTC.